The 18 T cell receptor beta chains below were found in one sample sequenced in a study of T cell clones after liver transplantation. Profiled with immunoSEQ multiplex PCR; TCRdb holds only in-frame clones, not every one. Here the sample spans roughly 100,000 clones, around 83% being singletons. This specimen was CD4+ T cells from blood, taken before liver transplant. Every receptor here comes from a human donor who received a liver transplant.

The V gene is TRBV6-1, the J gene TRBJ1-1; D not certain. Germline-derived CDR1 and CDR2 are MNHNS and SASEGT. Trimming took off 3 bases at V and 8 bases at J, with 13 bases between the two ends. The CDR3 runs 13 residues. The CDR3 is CASSDFGRLEAFF. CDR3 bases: TGTGCCAGCAGTGATTTTGGGAGGTTAGAAGCTTTCTTT.

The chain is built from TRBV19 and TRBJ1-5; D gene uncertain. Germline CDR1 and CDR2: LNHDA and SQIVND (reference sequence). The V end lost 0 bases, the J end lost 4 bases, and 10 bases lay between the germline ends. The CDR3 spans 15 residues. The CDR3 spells CASSIDRKANQPQHF. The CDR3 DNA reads TGTGCCAGTAGTATAGACAGGAAAGCGAATCAGCCCCAGCATTTT.

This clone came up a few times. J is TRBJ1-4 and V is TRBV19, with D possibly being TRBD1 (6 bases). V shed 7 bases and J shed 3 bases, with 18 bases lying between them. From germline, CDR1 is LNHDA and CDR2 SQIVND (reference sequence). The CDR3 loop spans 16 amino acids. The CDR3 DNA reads TGTGCCAGTAAAGGGGGGCTCCTCAAAGCTAATGAAAAACTGTTTTTT. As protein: CASKGGLLKANEKLFF.

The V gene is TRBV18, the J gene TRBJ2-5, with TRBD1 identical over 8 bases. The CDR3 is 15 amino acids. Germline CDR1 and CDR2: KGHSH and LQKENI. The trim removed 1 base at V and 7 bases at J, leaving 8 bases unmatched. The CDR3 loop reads CASSPLIQGDWTQYF. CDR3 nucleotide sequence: TGTGCCAGCTCACCACTAATACAGGGGGATTGGACCCAGTACTTC.

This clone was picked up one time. CDR3 loop: CASSRTGGSEAFF. The CDR3 DNA sequence: TGTGCCAGCAGTAGGACAGGGGGCTCTGAAGCTTTCTTT. The chain is built from TRBV6-5 and TRBJ1-1; 11 nucleotides match TRBD1. CDR1 MNHEY and CDR2 SVGAGI come from the germline V gene. The CDR3 has 13 amino acids. Germline trimming cut 5 bases from V and 6 bases from J; bases unmatched to any gene: 2.

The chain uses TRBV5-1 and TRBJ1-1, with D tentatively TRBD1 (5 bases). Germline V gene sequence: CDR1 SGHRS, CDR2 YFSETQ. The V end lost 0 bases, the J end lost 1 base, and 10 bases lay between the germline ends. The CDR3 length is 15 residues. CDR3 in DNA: TGCGCCAGCAGCTTGGAGCCAGGGCAGAACACTGAAGCTTTCTTT. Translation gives CASSLEPGQNTEAFF. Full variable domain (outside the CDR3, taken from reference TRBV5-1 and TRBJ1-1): KAGVTQTPRYLIKTRGQQVTLSCSPISGHRSVSWYQQTPGQGLQFLFEYFSETQRNKGNFPGRFSGRQFSNSRSEMNVSTLELGDSALYLCASSLEPGQNTEAFFGQGTRLTVV.

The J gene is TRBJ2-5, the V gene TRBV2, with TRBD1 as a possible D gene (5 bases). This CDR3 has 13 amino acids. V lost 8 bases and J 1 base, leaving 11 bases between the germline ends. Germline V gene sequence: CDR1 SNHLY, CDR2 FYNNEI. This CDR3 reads CASSKDTQETQYF. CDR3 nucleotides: TGTGCCAGCTCAAAGGACACCCAAGAGACCCAGTACTTC.

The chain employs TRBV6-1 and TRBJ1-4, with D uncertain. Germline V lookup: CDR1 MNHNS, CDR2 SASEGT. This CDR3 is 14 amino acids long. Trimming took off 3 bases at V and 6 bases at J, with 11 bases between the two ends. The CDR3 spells CASSDWQVDEKLFF. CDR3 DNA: TGTGCCAGCAGTGACTGGCAGGTCGATGAAAAACTGTTTTTT.

DNA of the CDR3: TGTGCCATCAGTGAGTCCGAGACGAACACTGAAGCTTTCTTT. Its translation: CAISESETNTEAFF. V and J are TRBV10-3 and TRBJ1-1; D gene uncertain. The germline V and J ends were trimmed by 0 bases and 1 base, with 6 bases remaining between them. This CDR3 has 14 residues. In germline, CDR1 is ENHRY, CDR2 SYGVKD.

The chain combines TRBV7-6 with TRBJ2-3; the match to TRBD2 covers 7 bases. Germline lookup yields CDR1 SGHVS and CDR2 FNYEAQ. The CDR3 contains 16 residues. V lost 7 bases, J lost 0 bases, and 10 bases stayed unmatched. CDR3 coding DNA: TGTGCCAGCACCCCACTAGCGAGGGGTAGCACAGATACGCAGTATTTT. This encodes CASTPLARGSTDTQYF.

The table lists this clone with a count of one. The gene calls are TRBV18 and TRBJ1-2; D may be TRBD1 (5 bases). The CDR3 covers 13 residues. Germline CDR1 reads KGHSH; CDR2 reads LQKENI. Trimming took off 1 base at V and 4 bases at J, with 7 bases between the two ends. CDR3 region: CASSPRQIYGYTF. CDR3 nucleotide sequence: TGTGCCAGCTCACCACGACAGATCTATGGCTACACCTTC.

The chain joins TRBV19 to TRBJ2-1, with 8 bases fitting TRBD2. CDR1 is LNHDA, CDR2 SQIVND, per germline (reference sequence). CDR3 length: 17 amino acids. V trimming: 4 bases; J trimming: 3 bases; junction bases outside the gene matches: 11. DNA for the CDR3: TGTGCCAGTAGTACCGGCCTTGGGGCGGGGGGCTACAATGAGCAGTTCTTC. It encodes CASSTGLGAGGYNEQFF.

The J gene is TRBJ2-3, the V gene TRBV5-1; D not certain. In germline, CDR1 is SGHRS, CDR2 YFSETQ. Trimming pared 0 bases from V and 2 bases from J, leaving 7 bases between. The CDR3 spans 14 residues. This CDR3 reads CASSLDKPTDTQYF. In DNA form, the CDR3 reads TGCGCCAGCAGCTTGGACAAACCCACAGATACGCAGTATTTT.

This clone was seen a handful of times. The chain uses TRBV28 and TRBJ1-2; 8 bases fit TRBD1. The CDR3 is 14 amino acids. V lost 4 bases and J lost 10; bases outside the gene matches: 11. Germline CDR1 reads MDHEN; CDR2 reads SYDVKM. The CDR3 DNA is TGTGCCAGCAGTTCCCGGACAGGGCGGGGGAACTACACCTTC. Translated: CASSSRTGRGNYTF.

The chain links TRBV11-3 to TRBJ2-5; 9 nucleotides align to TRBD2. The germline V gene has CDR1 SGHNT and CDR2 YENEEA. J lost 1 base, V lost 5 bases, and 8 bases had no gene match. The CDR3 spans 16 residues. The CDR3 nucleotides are TGTGCCAGCAGCCCCGGGCTAGCGGGGTCCCAAGAGACCCAGTACTTC. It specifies CASSPGLAGSQETQYF. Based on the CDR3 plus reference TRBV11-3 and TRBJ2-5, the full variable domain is EAGVVQSPRYKIIEKKQPVAFWCNPISGHNTLYWYLQNLGQGPELLIRYENEEAVDDSQLPKDRFSAERLKGVDSTLKIQPAELGDSAVYLCASSPGLAGSQETQYFGPGTRLLVL.

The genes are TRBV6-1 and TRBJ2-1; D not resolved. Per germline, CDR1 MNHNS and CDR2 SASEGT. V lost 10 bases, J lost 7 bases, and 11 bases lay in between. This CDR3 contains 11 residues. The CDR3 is CATNPRNEQFF. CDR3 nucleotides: TGTGCCACAAACCCGAGGAATGAGCAGTTCTTC.

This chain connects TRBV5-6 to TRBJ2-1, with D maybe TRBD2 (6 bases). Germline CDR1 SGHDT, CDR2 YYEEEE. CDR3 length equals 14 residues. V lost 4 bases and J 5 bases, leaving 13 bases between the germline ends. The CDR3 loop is CASSPLGGDNEQFF. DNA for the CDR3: TGTGCCAGCAGCCCCTTGGGGGGTGACAATGAGCAGTTCTTC.

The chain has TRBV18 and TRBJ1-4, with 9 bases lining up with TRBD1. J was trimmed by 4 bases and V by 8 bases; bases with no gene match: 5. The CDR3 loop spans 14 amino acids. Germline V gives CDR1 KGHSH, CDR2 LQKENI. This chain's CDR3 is CASRTGVNNEKLFF. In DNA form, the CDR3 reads TGTGCCAGCCGGACAGGGGTGAATAATGAAAAACTGTTTTTT.